This entry is about one T cell receptor beta chain. This clonotype was seen a handful of times. Its specific antigen is unknown. Base qualities are not provided; no much larger clone lies one nucleotide away. Ficoll-Paque density gradient centrifugation was the method used to isolate PBMCs. The data originate from a study of T-cell memory formation after mild COVID-19 (dated by TCRdb to about 2021). For the study in its entirety: TCR sequence clusters from the two donors were largely donor specific. In two donors, T-cell clones that expanded and contracted after mild COVID-19 were followed by sequencing TCRalpha and TCRbeta repertoires longitudinally. The cohort was made up of two young adult volunteers, one female and one male, who were previously healthy.

Summary of the overall study and its limitations: Only a couple of mild cases were covered by the study, and larger cohorts that include severe cases with pre-infection samples were considered necessary. SARS-CoV-2 specificity was not confirmed for the second-wave clones peaking on day 37. Some responding clones were detected in pre-infection memory, suggesting pre-existing cross-reactive memory T cells joined the SARS-CoV-2 response. Clones that contracted from day 15 to 85 showed balanced CD4/CD8 phenotypes, whereas a second wave of clones that expanded from day 15 to 37 leaned towards CD4+. Contracting CD4+ clones turned up mainly in the CM and EM memory subsets, whereas EMRA was where CD8+ clones were enriched.

The CDR1 and CDR2 encoded by the germline V gene (reference sequence) are MNHNY and SVGAGI. Including cysteine and phenylalanine, the CDR3 has 13 amino acids. CDR3 DNA only is kept here, 39 bases in frame from base 1. V is trimmed back by 11 bases and J by 10 bases, and the junction contains 15 bases that no gene match accounts for. The run used an Illumina NovaSeq 6000. Using 5'RACE with constant-segment primers, TCRalpha and TCRbeta cDNA libraries were constructed, with sample barcodes and unique molecular identifiers added in the process. RNA was extracted from every sample with Trizol reagent. Library amplification was performed in two PCR steps, and a second sample barcode and Illumina TruSeq adapters were introduced in the second step. The libraries were sequenced on an Illumina NovaSeq using 2 x 150 bp paired-end reads. As for the authors' bioinformatics: With migec v1.2.7, reads were demultiplexed and then collapsed into UMI-guided consensus sequences. Using mixcr v2.1.11, the UMI consensuses were aligned to TRA and TRB V and J templates and assembled into clonotypes. Clonotypes were classified as expanded or contracted when called significant by both edgeR and NoisET, with noise models trained on biological replicates. edgeR calls used a false discovery rate-adjusted p below 0.01 and a log2 fold-change threshold of 1. As an exploratory analysis of dynamics, max-normalized trajectories of the 1000 most abundant clonotypes were examined with PCA combined with hierarchical clustering. Separately sequenced CD4+ and CD8+ repertoires were used to assign the CD4 or CD8 phenotype of responding clones. TCRdb trimmed public reads at Q25 via fastp, called clones via MiXCR and kept in-frame beta chains. Every entry covers one CDR3 protein and lists the most common genes and DNA from its rows. The V and J calls here are based on TCRdb, not the publication. The sample table shows roughly 350,000 distinct CDR3 sequences, and approximately 21% are seen once. Around 13% of the sample goes to the ten largest clones.

The receptor was derived from an adult woman who had mild COVID-19 (a few samples of this study predate the infection). The sample titles of this study are shuffled in the database, so cell type and time point are left out; the donor was told from shared clones. Sequencing used PBMCs or a T cell subset sorted from them (not recorded which). The chain uses TRBV6-6 and TRBJ1-1; the junction holds 8 bases that match TRBD1. The CDR3 protein is CAARTGPVTPAFF. The DNA is as follows: TGTGCCGCGAGGACAGGGCCCGTCACCCCAGCTTTCTTT.